This entry features one TCR beta chain sequence. As defined, naive CD8 cells were CD45RO-negative and positively selected for CCR7, with terminally differentiated effector memory CD45RA+ cells excluded. It was 150 to 200 ng DNA, about 30,000 T cell genomes, that sorted-subset replicate PCRs used. Sequencing used immunoSEQ multiplex PCR; TCRdb keeps in-frame clones, though not all of them. The table shows around 1.9 million clones, with just over 90% occurring only once. The CDR3 covers 14 residues. The ends lost 7 bases at V and 0 bases at J; junction bases unmatched: 5. Germline loops: CDR1 SQVTM, CDR2 ANQGSEA. This record belongs to a study of shared clonotypes between healthy human individuals.

The chain has TRBV29-1 and TRBJ2-1, with 8 bases aligning to TRBD1. The sequenced sample consisted of naive CD8+ T cells from PBMCs. The clonotype was recovered from a man between 18 and 29 years old in good health. Some clones in this sample may be carry-over from other donors' samples. CDR3 nucleotide sequence: TGCAGCGATTTGGACAGGGACTCCTACAATGAGCAGTTCTTC. Amino acid sequence: CSDLDRDSYNEQFF.